This entry is about one T cell receptor beta chain. This specimen belongs to a study of shared clonotypes between healthy human individuals. The test was conducted at deep level. The authors loaded roughly 180 ng DNA, some 32,000 T cell genomes, into sorted-subset replicate PCRs. The repertoire was sequenced with immunoSEQ multiplex PCR; TCRdb's copy has only in-frame clones and lacks some. The top ten hold 0.4% to 0.55% of the sample, which has approximately 1.5 million clones, about 98% seen once. The germline V gene has CDR1 SGHDN and CDR2 FVKESK. V dropped 5 bases and J dropped 6; count of bases not matched to a gene: 11. This CDR3 has 16 amino acids.

The source material was naive CD4+ T cells sorted from blood. Subset denoted: CD45RA+ positively selected. The chain employs TRBV14 and TRBJ2-2; 8 bases are shared with TRBD1. The sequence derives from a man aged 25-40 years in good health. CDR3 coding DNA: TGTGCCAGCAGCAAAACAGGGGGAGCTCGTGCCGGGGAGCTGTTTTTT. As protein: CASSKTGGARAGELFF.